One sample yielded the 20 T cell receptor beta chains listed below, sequenced in a study of cytomegalovirus exposure and HLA in healthy donors. Primers: 60 Vbeta forward and 13 Jbeta reverse. Profiling relied on immunoSEQ multiplex PCR, and the TCRdb table lists in-frame clones only, not all of them. The sample yields about 130,000 clones, roughly 76% seen once. The sample comprised PBMCs. The receptors derive from a woman aged 50 to 60 in good health and CMV-seronegative.

This chain connects TRBV2 to TRBJ2-7; D is unresolved. The CDR3 runs 13 residues. V lost 2 bases and J 4 bases, leaving 9 bases between the germline ends. Germline CDR1 SNHLY, CDR2 FYNNEI. The CDR3 region is CASSESPLYEQYF. In DNA, the CDR3 is TGTGCCAGCAGTGAAAGCCCGCTATACGAGCAGTACTTC.

CDR3 sequence reads: CASVSAGGARGYTF. The CDR3 region has the DNA TGTGCCAGCGTATCTGCAGGGGGCGCGAGGGGCTACACCTTC. The gene calls are TRBV6-5 and TRBJ1-2; 8 positions match TRBD1. The V segment lost 8 bases and the J segment 8 bases; nucleotides outside the gene matches: 13. The germline V gene has CDR1 MNHEY and CDR2 SVGAGI. The CDR3 runs 14 residues.

The rearrangement uses TRBV15 and TRBJ2-1, with a weak D call TRBD2 (5 bases). Trimming left V 7 bases short and J 7 bases short, with 20 bases between. The CDR3 is 15 amino acids. Germline V CDR1 and CDR2: LNHNV, YYDKDF (reference sequence). The CDR3 DNA reads as TGTGCCACCAACACGGGTACTAGAGGGTTGAATGAGCAGTTCTTC. This encodes CATNTGTRGLNEQFF.

Concerning this clone itself: One junction end disagrees with the germline gene, perhaps due to a read error. J is TRBJ2-7 and V is TRBV30; 10 bases fit TRBD2. The CDR3 is 11 amino acids. Germline CDR1 and CDR2: GTSNPN and SVGIG (reference sequence). The CDR3 loop is CAWSVLSSGSF. The CDR3 region has the DNA TGTGCCTGGAGTGTATTGTCTAGCGGGAGTTTC.

This chain connects TRBV27 to TRBJ1-1; 10 bases fit TRBD1. The CDR3 sequence is 14 residues long. The junction had 11 bases not matched to a gene; V was cut back by 6 bases and J by 10 bases. Germline CDR1 MNHEY, CDR2 SMNVEV (reference sequence). The CDR3 reads CASRRPGQGTGAFF. The CDR3 nucleotides are TGTGCCAGCAGGCGGCCGGGACAGGGGACAGGAGCTTTCTTT.

V gene TRBV5-6 combines with J gene TRBJ2-6, with TRBD1 identical over 7 bases. CDR1 is SGHDT, CDR2 YYEEEE, per germline. The CDR3 extends over 15 amino acids. Germline trimming cut 4 bases from V and 1 base from J; bases unmatched to any gene: 2. CDR3 DNA sequence: TGTGCCAGCAGCCTACAGGGGTCTGGGGCCAACGTCCTGACTTTC. Translated, it gives CASSLQGSGANVLTF.

This rearrangement joins TRBV28 to TRBJ2-2, with D hard to call. V lost 6 bases and J 0 bases, leaving 5 bases between the germline ends. CDR1 MDHEN and CDR2 SYDVKM come from the germline V gene. The CDR3 is 13 residues long. The CDR3 DNA reads as TGTGCCAGCAGAACAGCGAACACCGGGGAGCTGTTTTTT. Protein product: CASRTANTGELFF. Based on the CDR3 plus reference TRBV28 and TRBJ2-2, the full variable domain is DVKVTQSSRYLVKRTGEKVFLECVQDMDHENMFWYRQDPGLGLRLIYFSYDVKMKEKGDIPEGYSVSREKKERFSLILESASTNQTSMYLCASRTANTGELFFGEGSRLTVL.

This clone was detected once. The J gene is TRBJ1-1, the V gene TRBV7-6, with D uncertain. Germline values: CDR1 SGHVS, CDR2 FNYEAQ. This CDR3 is built from 13 residues. V was pared by 1 base and J by 3 bases, with 6 bases between. Here the CDR3 DNA reads TGTGCCAGCAGCTTAGATTTCTACACTGAAGCTTTCTTT. The encoded protein is CASSLDFYTEAFF.

The J gene is TRBJ2-7, the V gene TRBV28; weak D call: TRBD2 (7 bases). V was shortened by 6 bases and J by 5 bases, with 20 bases between the two germline ends. The CDR3 has 15 amino acids. From germline, CDR1 is MDHEN and CDR2 SYDVKM. The CDR3 spells CASSGSGGLFHEQYF. CDR3 bases: TGTGCCAGCAGCGGTTCCGGGGGGCTGTTCCACGAGCAGTACTTC.

This clone turned up a few times. Sequence at one end of the junction differs from germline and may be a read error. V gene TRBV7-7 combines with J gene TRBJ2-5, with D perhaps matching TRBD2 (7 bases). Germline V CDR1 and CDR2: SSHAT, FNYEAQ (reference sequence). The CDR3 is 14 amino acids. The CDR3 sequence is CASSLAGEGETQYF. CDR3 nucleotides: TGTGCTAGCAGCTTGGCAGGGGAGGGGGAGACCCAGTACTTC.

This clone appeared a few times. The V call is TRBV30, the J call TRBJ1-5, with TRBD1 matching over 9 bases. The length of the CDR3 is 19 residues. Germline V lookup: CDR1 GTSNPN, CDR2 SVGIG (reference sequence). Losses at the gene ends were 0 bases for V and 3 bases for J; bases not matched to a gene: 15. The CDR3 DNA is TGTGCCTGGAGTGTACCTTCGACTAGGGGACAGGGAGACAATCAGCCCCAGCATTTT. It is translated as CAWSVPSTRGQGDNQPQHF.

The chain has TRBV6-6 and TRBJ2-3; D possibly corresponds to TRBD2 (5 bases). Germline assignment: CDR1 MNHNY and CDR2 SVGAGI (reference sequence). The CDR3 runs to 16 residues. V lost 4 bases and J lost 0, with 14 bases in between. This chain's CDR3 is CASSSLGGGSTDTQYF. As DNA, the CDR3 is TGTGCCAGCAGTTCCTTAGGTGGCGGGAGCACAGATACGCAGTATTTT.

The chain couples TRBV4-3 to TRBJ1-1; tentative D call: TRBD1 (5 bases). This CDR3 is 15 amino acids long. Germline CDR1 and CDR2: LGHNA and YSLEER. Trimming left V 0 bases short and J 1 base short, with 9 bases between. The CDR3 region is CASSQDGQGNTEAFF. Here the CDR3 DNA reads TGCGCCAGCAGCCAAGACGGGCAGGGGAACACTGAAGCTTTCTTT.

This chain uses TRBV25-1 with TRBJ2-3; D perhaps matches TRBD2 (5 bases). V dropped 5 bases and J dropped 4 bases, with 10 bases sitting between them. This CDR3 has 13 amino acids. Looked up from germline, CDR1 is MGHDK and CDR2 is SYGVNS. CDR3 in DNA: TGTGCCAGCAGTTTCGGAGGAGCAGATACGCAGTATTTT. It is translated as CASSFGGADTQYF.

This chain uses TRBV27 with TRBJ2-7, with 8 bases matching TRBD2. Germline CDR1 is MNHEY and CDR2 is SMNVEV (reference sequence). J gave up 0 bases and V 5 bases, and 9 bases lay outside the gene matches. The CDR3 is made up of 16 amino acids. CDR3 residues: CASSPGSGSSSYEQYF. In DNA, the CDR3 is TGTGCCAGCAGTCCGGGCAGCGGGAGCAGCTCCTACGAGCAGTACTTC.

The V gene is TRBV6-1, the J gene TRBJ2-7; TRBD2 agrees at 12 bases. V shed 0 bases and J 5 bases; nucleotides not matched to a gene: 5. This CDR3 is 16 amino acids long. Germline values: CDR1 MNHNS, CDR2 SASEGT. DNA of the CDR3: TGTGCCAGCAGTGAAGCAACCCTAGCGGGAGGGGACGAGCAGTACTTC. Protein: CASSEATLAGGDEQYF.

V gene TRBV9 combines with J gene TRBJ2-1, with TRBD2 as a possible D gene (6 bases). This CDR3 has 13 residues. V dropped 6 bases and J dropped 8 bases, with 15 bases sitting between them. Per the germline V gene, CDR1 is SGDLS and CDR2 is YYNGEE. As DNA, the CDR3 is TGTGCCAGCACTGGCGGGATCAGCGATGAGCAGTTCTTC. Protein product: CASTGGISDEQFF.

V and J are TRBV6-5 and TRBJ1-3, with 8 bases fitting TRBD1. CDR1 is MNHEY, CDR2 SVGAGI, per germline. CDR3 length equals 15 residues. J gave up 4 bases and V 4 bases, and 6 bases lay outside the gene matches. In nucleotides, the CDR3 is TGTGCCAGCAGTTCATGGACAGGGTCCGGAAACACCATATATTTT. It codes for CASSSWTGSGNTIYF.

The genes are TRBV7-8 and TRBJ1-1, with a possible D match to TRBD1 (5 bases). In germline, CDR1 is SGHVS, CDR2 FQNEAQ. CDR3 size: 14 residues. V lost 3 bases, J lost 0 bases, and 8 bases lay in between. CDR3 loop: CASSFGQMNTEAFF. CDR3 coding DNA: TGTGCCAGCAGCTTCGGACAAATGAACACTGAAGCTTTCTTT.

The chain has TRBV28 and TRBJ1-5; a possible D gene is TRBD1 (6 bases). Trimming removed 7 bases from V and 5 bases from J, with 21 bases in between. The CDR3 runs to 16 residues. Germline loops: CDR1 MDHEN, CDR2 SYDVKM. In nucleotides, the CDR3 is TGTGCCAGCAACCCCACGCTAGGGGGGGCTTATCAGCCCCAGCATTTT. This codes for CASNPTLGGAYQPQHF.